This TCR beta chain came from a study of neurological immune-mediated disorders (dated by TCRdb to the late 2010s). Context from the whole study: Among the 35 or so multiple sclerosis patients, relapsing-remitting MS was present in roughly 30 and secondary progressive MS was present in 3. Using UMI-based sequencing, the study compared peripheral blood TCR-beta repertoires from patients with HTLV-I-associated myelopathy (HAM/TSP), patients with multiple sclerosis, and healthy controls. Longitudinal samples, technical triplicates and paired sorted CD4+ and CD8+ T-cell subsets, alongside PBMC samples, were included among the approximately 98 TCR-beta libraries. Of the approximately 70 subjects in the cohort, around 14 were HAM/TSP patients, roughly 35 were multiple sclerosis patients, and some 20 were healthy controls. What the authors observed across the whole study: The MS cluster was not associated with any clinical or MRI features, and the authors stated that larger cohorts are needed. In phylogenetic analysis, the repertoires of 18 of 34 MS patients grouped into a cluster of related CDR3 sequences, which suggests a possible signature at the repertoire level. Expanded clones from different subjects shared no identical CDR3 amino acid sequences, which suggests that TCR-beta repertoires were private in all groups. The highest TCR clonal expansion was observed in HAM/TSP patients, whereas the lowest was observed in MS patients, even when compared with healthy controls.

This clonotype was counted at least ten times. Its antigen is currently not known. It has no much larger one-base neighbor in the sample; base qualities were not kept. cDNA was synthesized by template-switch 5'RACE using a primer with a 10-nucleotide random unique molecular identifier that tagged each TCR transcript. Each sequencing run produced over 200 million TCR-beta sequences covering 15-18 subjects. The RNeasy kit was used for extraction of total RNA. The KAPA Real-time Library Amplification kit was used to amplify TCR-beta VDJ regions with primers targeting the TCR constant region and the 5'RACE anchor. Sample indexes and Illumina adaptors were added in a first PCR, after which library yield was increased in a second PCR. The roughly 650 bp TCR product was size-selected on a 2% E-gel SizeSelection system after Ampure bead purification. Before pooling, library quality was assessed on a Bioanalyzer, concentration was determined with Qubit, and library quantification was performed with the Kapa Library Quantification kit. Paired-end 2 x 150 bp sequencing of the libraries was performed on an Illumina HiSeq 2500. To increase sequence diversity, 25-30% phiX was spiked into each library pool. From the authors' description of their analysis: The UMI-based MiGEC pipeline processed quality-filtered reads and removed over 75% of raw TCR sequences during error correction. IMGT germline references were used for alignment of VDJ genes, and clonotypes were defined by a unique CDR3 amino acid sequence together with V-J genes. VDJtools evaluated clonal expansion, Shannon diversity and CDR3 relatedness (CalcPairwiseDistances, ClusterSamples); CLCbio workbench built phylogenetic trees. Clones with at least 8 unique UMIs were defined as expanded, with this threshold being based on coefficient-of-variation modelling across technical triplicates. TCRdb reran the public reads through fastp at Q25 and MiXCR, keeping productive beta chains. Here each entry gathers all rows of one CDR3 protein and keeps the most common genes and DNA. The authors' filters were not applied to this entry. The sample records 87,000 or so distinct CDR3 sequences, about 3.8% of which are singletons. In total, the top ten clones hold 5% to 6.5% of the sample.

The germline ends are 5 bases apart after V is trimmed by 0 bases and J by 0 bases. CDR1 and CDR2 were assigned from the germline V gene (reference sequence) as DFQATT and SNEGSKA. The CDR3 has 13 amino acids, counting the end cysteine and phenylalanine. Here the CDR3 DNA is all that survives: 39 bases in frame from base 1. For the unsorted PBMC libraries, 2 million PBMCs were stored in RNAlater at -80 degrees C until RNA extraction and were used to generate the libraries. The multiple sclerosis patients were enrolled in a US clinical protocol that used magnetic resonance imaging to evaluate disease progression. Peripheral blood was subjected to Ficoll-Hypaque density gradient centrifugation to isolate PBMCs, which were then cryopreserved in liquid nitrogen.

The sequence is built from TRBV20-1 and TRBJ1-1; no D segment can be confidently identified. The material sequenced was PBMCs. The clonotype comes from a woman between 18 and 29 years old with multiple sclerosis. The CDR3 in this case is CSAREALNTEAFF. The DNA sequence follows: TGCAGTGCTAGAGAGGCGCTGAACACTGAAGCTTTCTTT.